This T cell receptor (beta chain) was identified in a study of T cell responses to AZD1222 COVID-19 vaccine. General study results and limits: Repertoire sampling was restricted to post-peak T cell response timepoints.

The V gene lost 2 bases and the J gene lost 7 bases, with 15 bases spanning the gap. The germline V gene has CDR1 SGHNT and CDR2 YYREEE (reference sequence). The CDR3 has 15 amino acids. Regarding this clone: Antigen unknown.

Generated by immunoSEQ multiplex PCR, the TCRdb table keeps only in-frame clones and is missing some. This repertoire shows 150,000 to 180,000 clones, 85% to 90% found once; its top ten account for about 9%. The TCR originated in an adult who received the AZD1222 COVID-19 vaccine. The sample was peripheral blood, taken 28 days after the second AZD1222 dose. The chain links TRBV5-4 to TRBJ2-2; weak D call: TRBD1 (6 bases). Here the CDR3 DNA reads TGTGCCAGCAGCTTCGAAATGAGACAGGACGGGGAGCTGTTTTTT. Its translation is CASSFEMRQDGELFF.